These 5 T cell receptor beta chains were sequenced from one sample in a study of monozygotic twins with inflammatory bowel disease. Reprocessing the 5' RACE reads, TCRdb reports a single entry for every CDR3 protein and omits DNA. With 150,000 to 200,000 distinct CDR3 sequences in the sample, the ten largest clones hold roughly 7%. The specimen was blood. Every receptor here comes from a human donor with ulcerative colitis or Crohn's disease, or a healthy co-twin of an affected twin (not recorded which).

The gene calls are TRBV18 and TRBJ1-2. The CDR3 is made up of 13 amino acids. Germline V gene data show CDR1 as KGHSH and CDR2 as LQKENI. Here the CDR3 reads CASSPDMRYGYTF.

The rearrangement links TRBV7-6 to TRBJ2-5; TCRdb reports TRBD1, a call that lacks DNA to check it against. The V gene's germline CDR1 is SGHVS and CDR2 FNYEAQ. The CDR3 is 16 amino acids. The CDR3: CASSDYSSRGGETQYF.

J is TRBJ1-2 and V is TRBV20-1. CDR1 and CDR2 from the germline V gene are DFQATT and SNEGSKA (reference sequence). This CDR3 spans 14 amino acids. The CDR3 is CSARKRGMAYGYTF.

V gene TRBV29-1 combines with J gene TRBJ2-1; TCRdb calls TRBD1, which cannot be checked without DNA. Germline CDR1 SQVTM, CDR2 ANQGSEA. This CDR3 region has 12 residues. CDR3 amino acids: CSSGQGSNEQFF.

This chain links TRBV20-1 with TRBJ2-7; there is no DNA to check the TCRdb D call of TRBD2. CDR3 size: 15 residues. The V gene's germline CDR1 is DFQATT and CDR2 SNEGSKA (reference sequence). The CDR3 here is CSASPGKAGGREQYF.